Listed below are T cell receptor beta chains from one sample, sequenced in a study of blood T cell repertoires in COVID-19. The method was immunoSEQ multiplex PCR; TCRdb's version includes in-frame clones alone and lacks a portion of them. The repertoire holds some 180,000 clones, with 90% as singletons. Material: peripheral blood. The source of these receptors is a man aged 50 or older with acute or convalescent COVID-19. Both conserved end residues are part of each CDR3. The order of the fields is clone size, D gene, V gene, J gene, CDR3 DNA, CDR3 protein. A D gene is named only where the DNA matches it firmly. Only part of the rows carry a size: once, few, many, or a class if the clone is expanded.

clone_size: once
d_call: TRBD2
v_call: TRBV5-1
j_call: TRBJ2-1
cdr3_nt: TGCGCCAGCAGCTTGGCCCGAACTAGCGGCTACAATGAGCAGTTCTTC
cdr3_aa: CASSLARTSGYNEQFF

clone_size: NA
d_call: TRBD2
v_call: TRBV6-5
j_call: TRBJ2-2
cdr3_nt: TGTGCCAGCAGCCCACTAGCGGGAGCCACCGGGGAGCTGTTTTTT
cdr3_aa: CASSPLAGATGELFF

clone_size: NA
d_call: NA
v_call: TRBV5-1
j_call: TRBJ1-2
cdr3_nt: TGCGCCAGCAGCTTTGACAGGACGAACTATGGCTACACCTTC
cdr3_aa: CASSFDRTNYGYTF

clone_size: NA
d_call: NA
v_call: TRBV19
j_call: TRBJ1-5
cdr3_nt: TGTGCCAGTAGTACCCACGACAGGAATCAGCCCCAGCATTTT
cdr3_aa: CASSTHDRNQPQHF

clone_size: NA
d_call: TRBD2
v_call: TRBV7-6
j_call: TRBJ2-1
cdr3_nt: TGTGCCAGCAGCTTAGCGACTAGCGGGCACGAGCAGTTCTTC
cdr3_aa: CASSLATSGHEQFF

clone_size: few
d_call: NA
v_call: TRBV5-1
j_call: TRBJ2-7
cdr3_nt: TGCGCCAGCGCTTTGGCTGACGAGCAGTACTTC
cdr3_aa: CASALADEQYF

clone_size: NA
d_call: TRBD2
v_call: TRBV27
j_call: TRBJ2-2
cdr3_nt: TGTGCCAGCACCCCGACTAGCGGGAGGGCCGGGTGGGAGCTGTTTTTT
cdr3_aa: CASTPTSGRAGWELFF

clone_size: NA
d_call: NA
v_call: TRBV4-1
j_call: TRBJ1-1
cdr3_nt: TGCGCCAGCAGCCAAGATAAGCGATCAACAAACACTGAAGCTTTCTTT
cdr3_aa: CASSQDKRSTNTEAFF

clone_size: NA
d_call: NA
v_call: TRBV5-1
j_call: TRBJ2-5
cdr3_nt: TGCGCCAGCAGCTTGGGACAGCTGGCCGGAGAGACCCAGTACTTC
cdr3_aa: CASSLGQLAGETQYF

clone_size: NA
d_call: NA
v_call: TRBV2
j_call: TRBJ1-2
cdr3_nt: TGTGCCAGCAGGCTTGCAGGGGTACATGGCTACACCTTC
cdr3_aa: CASRLAGVHGYTF

clone_size: few
d_call: NA
v_call: TRBV19
j_call: TRBJ1-2
cdr3_nt: TGTGCCAGTAGTATGGCCGCCGATGGCTACACCTTC
cdr3_aa: CASSMAADGYTF

clone_size: NA
d_call: NA
v_call: TRBV4-1
j_call: TRBJ2-1
cdr3_nt: TGCGCCAGCAGCCAAGATAGGGTCGCGGGTGAGCAGTTCTTC
cdr3_aa: CASSQDRVAGEQFF

clone_size: NA
d_call: NA
v_call: TRBV19
j_call: TRBJ2-2
cdr3_nt: TGTGCCAGTAGTATAGGGTGGCTGGACACCGGGGAGCTGTTTTTT
cdr3_aa: CASSIGWLDTGELFF

clone_size: NA
d_call: NA
v_call: TRBV5-4
j_call: TRBJ1-2
cdr3_nt: TGTGCCAGCAGCTTCATCGGGGAGGCTGGTGGCTACACCTTC
cdr3_aa: CASSFIGEAGGYTF

clone_size: NA
d_call: TRBD2
v_call: TRBV5-4
j_call: TRBJ2-2
cdr3_nt: TGTGCCAGCAGCCCTGGACTAGCGGGAGGGCCTGGGACCGGGGAGCTGTTTTTT
cdr3_aa: CASSPGLAGGPGTGELFF

clone_size: NA
d_call: NA
v_call: TRBV24-1
j_call: TRBJ2-1
cdr3_nt: TGTGCCACCAGTGACCCCCGGGATGGCCACAATGAGCAGTTCTTC
cdr3_aa: CATSDPRDGHNEQFF

clone_size: NA
d_call: NA
v_call: TRBV4-1
j_call: TRBJ2-5
cdr3_nt: TGCGCCAGCAGCCAAGAGAGGTGGGAGACCCAGTACTTC
cdr3_aa: CASSQERWETQYF